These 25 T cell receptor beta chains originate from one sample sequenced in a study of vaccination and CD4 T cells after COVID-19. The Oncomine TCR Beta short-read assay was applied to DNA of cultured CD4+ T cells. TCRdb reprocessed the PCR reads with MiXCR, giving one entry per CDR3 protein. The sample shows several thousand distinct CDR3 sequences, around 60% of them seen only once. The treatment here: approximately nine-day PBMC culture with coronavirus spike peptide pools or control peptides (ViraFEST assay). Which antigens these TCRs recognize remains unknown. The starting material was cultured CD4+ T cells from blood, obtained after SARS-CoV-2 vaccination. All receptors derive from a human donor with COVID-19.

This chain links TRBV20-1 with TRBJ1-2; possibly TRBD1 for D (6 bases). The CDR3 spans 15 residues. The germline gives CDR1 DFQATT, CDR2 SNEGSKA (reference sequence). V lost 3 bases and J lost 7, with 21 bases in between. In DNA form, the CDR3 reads TGCAGTGCTAGGGGGTTCCGGACAGTTAGTAGTGGCTACACCTTC. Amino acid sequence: CSARGFRTVSSGYTF.

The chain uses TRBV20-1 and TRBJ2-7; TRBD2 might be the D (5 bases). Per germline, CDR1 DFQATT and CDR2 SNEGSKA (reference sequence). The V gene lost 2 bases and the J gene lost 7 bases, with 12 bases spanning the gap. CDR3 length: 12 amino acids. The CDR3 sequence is CSARPGLGEQYF. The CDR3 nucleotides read TGCAGTGCTAGACCCGGACTGGGAGAGCAGTACTTC.

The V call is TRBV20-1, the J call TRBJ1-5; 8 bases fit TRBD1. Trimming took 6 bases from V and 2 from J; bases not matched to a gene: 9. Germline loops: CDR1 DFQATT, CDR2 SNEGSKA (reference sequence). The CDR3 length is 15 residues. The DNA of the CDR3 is TGCAGTGCCTCAACAGAACAGGGGGGCAATCAGCCCCAGCATTTT. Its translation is CSASTEQGGNQPQHF.

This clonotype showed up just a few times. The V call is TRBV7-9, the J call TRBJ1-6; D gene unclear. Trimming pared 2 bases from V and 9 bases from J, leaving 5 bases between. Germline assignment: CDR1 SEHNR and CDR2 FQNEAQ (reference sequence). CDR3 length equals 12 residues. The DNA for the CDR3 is TGTGCCAGCAGCTTAAAGGGTTCACCCCTCCACTTT. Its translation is CASSLKGSPLHF.

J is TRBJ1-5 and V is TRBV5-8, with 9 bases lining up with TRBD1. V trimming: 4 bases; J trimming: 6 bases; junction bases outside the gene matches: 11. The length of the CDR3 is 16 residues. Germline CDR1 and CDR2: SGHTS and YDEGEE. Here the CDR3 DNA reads TGTGCCAGCAGCAAGGGGGACAGGGAAGGAGGTCAGCCCCAGCATTTT. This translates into CASSKGDREGGQPQHF.

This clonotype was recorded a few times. CDR3 region: CASSEGFEPQHF. The CDR3 DNA follows: TGTGCCAGCAGTGAAGGTTTTGAGCCCCAGCATTTT. V gene TRBV2 combines with J gene TRBJ1-5; D ambiguous. This CDR3 is 12 amino acids long. Germline loops: CDR1 SNHLY, CDR2 FYNNEI. The germline V and J ends were trimmed by 1 base and 8 bases, with 6 bases remaining between them. Full variable domain (rest looked up from reference TRBV2 and TRBJ1-5): EPEVTQTPSHQVTQMGQEVILRCVPISNHLYFYWYRQILGQKVEFLVSFYNNEISEKSEIFDDQFSVERPDGSNFTLKIRSTKLEDSAMYFCASSEGFEPQHFGDGTRLSIL.

Here the CDR3 DNA reads TGCGCCAGCAGCCACCGAACCAATGGGTACGATTCCTACGAGCAGTACTTC. This codes for CASSHRTNGYDSYEQYF. The chain uses TRBV4-3 and TRBJ2-7; D uncertain. CDR3 length: 17 residues. The V end lost 3 bases, the J end lost 1 base, and 19 bases lay between the germline ends. Germline values: CDR1 LGHNA, CDR2 YSLEER.

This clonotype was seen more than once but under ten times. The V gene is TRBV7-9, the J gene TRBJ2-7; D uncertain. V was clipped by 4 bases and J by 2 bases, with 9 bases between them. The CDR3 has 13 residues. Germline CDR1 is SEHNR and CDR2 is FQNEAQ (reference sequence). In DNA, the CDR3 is TGTGCCAGCAGCTCCCACAAAACCTACGAGCAGTACTTC. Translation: CASSSHKTYEQYF. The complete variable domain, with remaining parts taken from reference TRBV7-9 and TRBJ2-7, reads DTGVSQNPRHKITKRGQNVTFRCDPISEHNRLYWYRQTLGQGPEFLTYFQNEAQLEKSRLLSDRFSAERPKGSFSTLEIQRTEQGDSAMYLCASSSHKTYEQYFGPGTRLTVT.

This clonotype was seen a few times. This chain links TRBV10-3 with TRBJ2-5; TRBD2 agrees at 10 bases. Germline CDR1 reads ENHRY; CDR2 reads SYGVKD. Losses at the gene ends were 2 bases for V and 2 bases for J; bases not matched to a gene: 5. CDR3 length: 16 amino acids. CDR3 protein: CAISEGIAGGQETQYF. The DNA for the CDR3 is TGTGCCATCAGTGAGGGAATAGCGGGGGGTCAAGAGACCCAGTACTTC.

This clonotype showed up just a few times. This CDR3 is CASSTTGDGGYTF. The CDR3, as DNA: TGTGCCAGTAGTACCACAGGGGACGGAGGCTACACCTTC. The rearrangement joins TRBV19 to TRBJ1-2; 7 bases match TRBD1. The V gene end was trimmed by 4 bases and the J gene end by 8 bases; junction bases not matched to a gene: 7. The germline gives CDR1 LNHDA, CDR2 SQIVND (reference sequence). This CDR3 has 13 amino acids.

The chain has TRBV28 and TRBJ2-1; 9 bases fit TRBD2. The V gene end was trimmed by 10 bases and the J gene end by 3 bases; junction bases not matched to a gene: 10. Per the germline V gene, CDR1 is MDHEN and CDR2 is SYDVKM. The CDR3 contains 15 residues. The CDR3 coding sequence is TGTGCCACCACTCCCCGGCGGGGGGGCTACAATGAGCAGTTCTTC. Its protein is CATTPRRGGYNEQFF. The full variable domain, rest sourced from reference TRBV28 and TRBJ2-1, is DVKVTQSSRYLVKRTGEKVFLECVQDMDHENMFWYRQDPGLGLRLIYFSYDVKMKEKGDIPEGYSVSREKKERFSLILESASTNQTSMYLCATTPRRGGYNEQFFGPGTRLTVL.

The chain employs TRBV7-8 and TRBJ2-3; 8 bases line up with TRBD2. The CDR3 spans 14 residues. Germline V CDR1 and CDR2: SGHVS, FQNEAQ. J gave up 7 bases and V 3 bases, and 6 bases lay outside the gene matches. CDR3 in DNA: TGTGCCAGCAGCTTGGGTAGCGGGGTGAATACGCAGTATTTT. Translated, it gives CASSLGSGVNTQYF.

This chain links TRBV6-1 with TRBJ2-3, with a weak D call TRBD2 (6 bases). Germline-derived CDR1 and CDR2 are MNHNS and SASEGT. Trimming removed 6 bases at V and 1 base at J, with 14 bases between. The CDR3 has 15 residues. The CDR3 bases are TGTGCCAGCAGCACCGGACTAATGGGCACAGATACGCAGTATTTT. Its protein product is CASSTGLMGTDTQYF.

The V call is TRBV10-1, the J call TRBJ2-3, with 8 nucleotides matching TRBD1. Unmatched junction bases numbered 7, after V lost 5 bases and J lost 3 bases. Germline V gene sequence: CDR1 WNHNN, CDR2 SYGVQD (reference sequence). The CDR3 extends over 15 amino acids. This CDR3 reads CASSSGTGLTDTQYF. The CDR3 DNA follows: TGCGCCAGCAGTTCCGGGACAGGACTAACAGATACGCAGTATTTT.

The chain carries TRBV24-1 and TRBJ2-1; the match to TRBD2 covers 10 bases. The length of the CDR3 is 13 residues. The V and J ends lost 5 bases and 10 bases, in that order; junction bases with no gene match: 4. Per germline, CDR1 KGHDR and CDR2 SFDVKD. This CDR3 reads CATSVAGGLEQFF. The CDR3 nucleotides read TGTGCCACCAGTGTAGCGGGGGGCCTAGAGCAGTTCTTC.

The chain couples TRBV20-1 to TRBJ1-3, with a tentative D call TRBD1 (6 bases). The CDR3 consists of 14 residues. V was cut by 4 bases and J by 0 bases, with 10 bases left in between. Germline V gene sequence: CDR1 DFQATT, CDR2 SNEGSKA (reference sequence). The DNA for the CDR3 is TGCAGTGCTACCCGGGACAACTCTGGAAACACCATATATTTT. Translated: CSATRDNSGNTIYF.

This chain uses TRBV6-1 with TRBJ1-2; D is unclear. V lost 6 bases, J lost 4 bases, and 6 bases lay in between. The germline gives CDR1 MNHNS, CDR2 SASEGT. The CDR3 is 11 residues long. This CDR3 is CASSGTYGYTF. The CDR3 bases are TGTGCCAGCAGCGGAACCTATGGCTACACCTTC.

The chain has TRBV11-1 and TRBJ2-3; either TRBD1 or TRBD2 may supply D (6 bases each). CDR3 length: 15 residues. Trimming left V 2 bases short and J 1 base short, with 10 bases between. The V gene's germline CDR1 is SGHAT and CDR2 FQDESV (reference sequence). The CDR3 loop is CASSLRGARTDTQYF. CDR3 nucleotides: TGTGCCAGCAGCTTAAGGGGGGCCCGCACAGATACGCAGTATTTT.

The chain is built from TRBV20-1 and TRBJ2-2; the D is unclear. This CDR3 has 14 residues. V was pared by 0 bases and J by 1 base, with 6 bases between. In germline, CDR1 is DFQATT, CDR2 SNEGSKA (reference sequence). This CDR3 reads CSAREWGNTGELFF. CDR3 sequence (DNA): TGCAGTGCTAGAGAATGGGGGAACACCGGGGAGCTGTTTTTT.

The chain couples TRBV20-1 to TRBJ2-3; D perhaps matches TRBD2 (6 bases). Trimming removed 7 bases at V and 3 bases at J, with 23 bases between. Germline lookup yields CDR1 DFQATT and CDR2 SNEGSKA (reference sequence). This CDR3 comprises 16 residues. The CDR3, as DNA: TGCAGTGGGATCCCGGGAGAGAGGTTGGGTACAGATACGCAGTATTTT. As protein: CSGIPGERLGTDTQYF.

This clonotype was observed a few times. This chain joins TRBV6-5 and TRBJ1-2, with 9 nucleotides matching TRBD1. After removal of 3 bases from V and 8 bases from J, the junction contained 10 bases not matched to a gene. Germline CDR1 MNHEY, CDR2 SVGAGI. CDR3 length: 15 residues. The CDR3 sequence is CASSYRDRERRGYTF. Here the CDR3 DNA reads TGTGCCAGCAGTTATCGGGACAGGGAAAGAAGGGGCTACACCTTC.

For the CDR3, the DNA is TGTGCCAGCAGTTACAGTAGGGTGCAGACCCAGTACTTC. Translation: CASSYSRVQTQYF. The J gene is TRBJ2-5, the V gene TRBV6-5; D gene ambiguous. CDR1 is MNHEY, CDR2 SVGAGI, per germline. Deletions cut 2 bases from V and 6 bases from J, with 10 bases between. CDR3 length: 13 amino acids.

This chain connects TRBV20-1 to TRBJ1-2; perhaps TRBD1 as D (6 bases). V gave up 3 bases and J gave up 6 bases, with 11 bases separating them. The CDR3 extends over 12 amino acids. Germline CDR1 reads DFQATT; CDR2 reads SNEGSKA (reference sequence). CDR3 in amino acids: CSARTGVDGYTF. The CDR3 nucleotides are TGCAGTGCTAGGACAGGTGTTGATGGCTACACCTTC.

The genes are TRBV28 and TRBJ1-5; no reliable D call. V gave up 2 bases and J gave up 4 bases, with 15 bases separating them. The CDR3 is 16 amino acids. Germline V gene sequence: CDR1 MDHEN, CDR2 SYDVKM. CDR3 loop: CASSLVFSLGNQPQHF. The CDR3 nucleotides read TGTGCCAGCAGTTTAGTATTCAGCCTTGGGAATCAGCCCCAGCATTTT.

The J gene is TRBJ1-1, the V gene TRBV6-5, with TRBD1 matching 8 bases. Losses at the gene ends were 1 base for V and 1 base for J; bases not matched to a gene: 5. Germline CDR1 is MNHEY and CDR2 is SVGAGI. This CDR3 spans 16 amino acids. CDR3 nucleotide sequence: TGTGCCAGCAGTTACTTTGTCGGGACAGGGAACACTGAAGCTTTCTTT. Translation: CASSYFVGTGNTEAFF.